The 11 T cell receptor beta chains below were found in one sample sequenced in a study of cytomegalovirus exposure and HLA in healthy donors. The repertoire was sequenced with immunoSEQ multiplex PCR; TCRdb's copy has only in-frame clones and lacks some. The sample carries roughly 48,000 clones, about 93% recorded once. The specimen was PBMCs. These receptors were obtained from a woman aged 18-35 years in good health and CMV-seropositive.

The gene calls are TRBV6-1 and TRBJ1-1, with D unclear. Deletions cut 8 bases from V and 1 base from J, with 11 bases between. This CDR3 is built from 13 residues. Per germline, CDR1 MNHNS and CDR2 SASEGT. The CDR3 nucleotides are TGTGCCAGCGGCAGAGAGGAGAACACTGAAGCTTTCTTT. The encoded protein is CASGREENTEAFF.

The chain links TRBV19 to TRBJ2-7; 7 positions agree with TRBD1. The CDR3 contains 15 residues. CDR1 is LNHDA and CDR2 is SQIVND in the germline V gene (reference sequence). V shed 5 bases, J shed 2 bases, and the junction held 9 bases outside the gene matches. The CDR3 DNA reads TGTGCCAGTAGTCTTACCGAGGGGGCTACCTACGAGCAGTACTTC. Amino acids: CASSLTEGATYEQYF.

This clone was recorded once. This chain joins TRBV27 and TRBJ1-6, with D uncertain. The germline V and J ends were trimmed by 7 bases and 9 bases, with 19 bases remaining between them. Germline values: CDR1 MNHEY, CDR2 SMNVEV (reference sequence). The CDR3 is 15 residues long. The CDR3: CASTPGGVRSSPLHF. CDR3 nucleotide sequence: TGTGCCAGCACCCCGGGCGGGGTAAGGAGTTCACCCCTCCACTTT.

V gene TRBV28 combines with J gene TRBJ2-3; TRBD2 matches 10 bases. Germline-derived CDR1 and CDR2 are MDHEN and SYDVKM. The CDR3 has 16 amino acids. Trimming at V came to 5 bases and at J to 3 bases, leaving 8 bases not matched to a gene. The CDR3 protein is CASSPHRTSGTDTQYF. CDR3 coding DNA: TGTGCCAGCAGTCCGCACCGGACTAGCGGAACAGATACGCAGTATTTT.

CDR3 DNA: TGTGCCAGCAGCTTACAGTCCGGGACATTCCAATACGAGCAGTACTTC. Its translation is CASSLQSGTFQYEQYF. The rearrangement uses TRBV7-2 and TRBJ2-7; D may be TRBD1 (6 bases). The ends were cut back, 2 bases at V and 4 bases at J, with 18 bases in the middle. Germline CDR1 SGHTA, CDR2 FQGNSA. This CDR3 comprises 16 residues.

This chain links TRBV23-1 with TRBJ2-7; D gene ambiguous. TRBV23-1 is sorted into the ORF group, with uncertain function. This CDR3 comprises 18 residues. Trimming stripped 0 bases from V and 0 bases from J, with 18 bases between. CDR3 DNA sequence: TGCGCCAGCAGTCAATCGGTGCCCGAGGTCGCCCTCTCCTACGAGCAGTACTTC. Amino acid sequence: CASSQSVPEVALSYEQYF.

V gene TRBV28 combines with J gene TRBJ2-1; 8 nucleotides align to TRBD2. This CDR3 has 16 amino acids. Looked up from germline, CDR1 is MDHEN and CDR2 is SYDVKM. Trimming removed 5 bases from V and 7 bases from J; junction bases left unmatched: 13. The CDR3 loop reads CASSREGGRFRNEQFF. The CDR3 nucleotides are TGTGCCAGCAGTAGGGAGGGCGGGAGGTTCAGGAATGAGCAGTTCTTC.

This rearrangement joins TRBV19 to TRBJ2-3; D possibly corresponds to TRBD2 (5 bases). V shed 4 bases and J shed 1 base, with 9 bases lying between them. The CDR3 contains 14 residues. From germline, CDR1 is LNHDA and CDR2 SQIVND (reference sequence). The CDR3 DNA reads as TGTGCCAGTAGTAAACTAGAGCGCACAGATACGCAGTATTTT. Its translation: CASSKLERTDTQYF.

The chain links TRBV5-1 to TRBJ2-2; TRBD1 agrees at 10 bases. J was trimmed by 6 bases and V by 0 bases; bases with no gene match: 2. The CDR3 extends over 15 amino acids. Germline CDR1 is SGHRS and CDR2 is YFSETQ. The CDR3 region is CASSLAGTGAGELFF. The CDR3 coding sequence is TGCGCCAGCAGCTTGGCCGGGACAGGGGCCGGGGAGCTGTTTTTT. The full variable domain, rest sourced from reference TRBV5-1 and TRBJ2-2, is KAGVTQTPRYLIKTRGQQVTLSCSPISGHRSVSWYQQTPGQGLQFLFEYFSETQRNKGNFPGRFSGRQFSNSRSEMNVSTLELGDSALYLCASSLAGTGAGELFFGEGSRLTVL.

J is TRBJ2-3 and V is TRBV5-6; 8 bases are a match to TRBD2. Germline V lookup: CDR1 SGHDT, CDR2 YYEEEE. J gave up 5 bases and V 1 base, and 12 bases lay outside the gene matches. The CDR3 spans 17 residues. The CDR3 here is CASSLFLAGRPRDTQYF. Here the CDR3 DNA reads TGTGCCAGCAGCTTGTTTCTAGCGGGCCGCCCTCGAGATACGCAGTATTTT.

The sample holds one count of this clone. The CDR3 nucleotides are TGTGCCAGCACCCCAACGGGGATTCGGGAAAAACTGTTTTTT. Translation gives CASTPTGIREKLFF. The rearrangement uses TRBV25-1 and TRBJ1-4, with D unclear. V dropped 7 bases and J dropped 8 bases, with 17 bases sitting between them. Germline V gene lookup returns CDR1 MGHDK and CDR2 SYGVNS. The CDR3 totals 14 residues.